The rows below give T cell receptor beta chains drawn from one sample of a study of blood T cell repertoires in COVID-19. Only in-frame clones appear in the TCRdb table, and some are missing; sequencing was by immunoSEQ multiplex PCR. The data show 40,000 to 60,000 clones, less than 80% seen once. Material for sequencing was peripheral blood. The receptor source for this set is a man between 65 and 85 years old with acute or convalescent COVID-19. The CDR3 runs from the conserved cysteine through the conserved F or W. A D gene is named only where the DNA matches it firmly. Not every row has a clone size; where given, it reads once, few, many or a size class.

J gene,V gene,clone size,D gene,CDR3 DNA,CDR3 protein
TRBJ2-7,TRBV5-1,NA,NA,TGCGCCAGCAGTTCGAACCGGGACAACTACGAGCAGTACTTC,CASSSNRDNYEQYF
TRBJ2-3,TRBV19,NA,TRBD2,TGTGCCAGTAGGGCCGGACTAGCTATACAGGATACGCAGTATTTT,CASRAGLAIQDTQYF
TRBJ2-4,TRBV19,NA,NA,TGTGCCAGTAGCCTTAGACCCCAGGGGGGAAAAAACATTCAGTACTTC,CASSLRPQGGKNIQYF
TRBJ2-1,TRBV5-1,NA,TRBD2,TGCGCCAGCAGCTTGGAGGAACTAGCGGGAGGACCTTCCAATGAGCAGTTCTTC,CASSLEELAGGPSNEQFF
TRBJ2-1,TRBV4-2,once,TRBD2,TGTGCCAGCAGCCAAGGTCTAGCGGGGGGGCGCTACAATGAGCAGTTCTTC,CASSQGLAGGRYNEQFF
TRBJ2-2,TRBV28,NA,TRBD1,TGTGCCAGCAGCCAAGAAGAGGGACAGGGGAACACCGGGGAGCTGTTTTTT,CASSQEEGQGNTGELFF
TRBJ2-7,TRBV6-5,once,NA,TGTGCCAGCATGCCGGGGGATACCTACGAGCAGTACTTC,CASMPGDTYEQYF
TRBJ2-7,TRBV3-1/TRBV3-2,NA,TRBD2,TGTGCCAGCAGCTACAGCGGACTAGCGGGGGACGAGCAGTACTTC,CASSYSGLAGDEQYF
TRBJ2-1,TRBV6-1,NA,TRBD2,TGTGCCAGCAGTGAAAGGGGCGGGGGGACCTACAATGAGCAGTTCTTC,CASSERGGGTYNEQFF
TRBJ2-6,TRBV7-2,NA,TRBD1,TGTGCCAGCAGCTTCGCCATTCGACAGGGTTATAAGTCCTCCAACGTCCTGACTTTC,CASSFAIRQGYKSSNVLTF
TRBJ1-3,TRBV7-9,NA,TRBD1,TGTGCCAGCAGCGGTTCCCGTACAGGGGCCGGAAACACCATATATTTT,CASSGSRTGAGNTIYF
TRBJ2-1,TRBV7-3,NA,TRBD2,TGTGCCAGCAGCGCGACTAGCGGCCGAACCACTTACAATGAGCAGTTCTTC,CASSATSGRTTYNEQFF
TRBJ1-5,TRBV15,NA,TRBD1,TGTGCCACCAGCAGAGATGACAGGGATCAGCCCCAGCATTTT,CATSRDDRDQPQHF
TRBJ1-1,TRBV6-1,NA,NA,TGTGCCAGCAGTGAATTCCAGGGGCTCTACCCTGAAGCTTTCTTT,CASSEFQGLYPEAFF
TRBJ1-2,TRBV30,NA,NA,TGTGCCTGGAGGCAGGGATCCAACTATGGCTACACCTTC,CAWRQGSNYGYTF
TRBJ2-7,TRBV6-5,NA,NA,TGTGCCAGCAGTTACTCGTCAGGGAACCCCTACGAGCAGTACTTC,CASSYSSGNPYEQYF
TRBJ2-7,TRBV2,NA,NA,TGTGCCAGCAGAGGGGGGAGGGCGAGGTACGAGCAGTACTTC,CASRGGRARYEQYF
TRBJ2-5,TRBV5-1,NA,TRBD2,TGCGCCAGCAGCGGCGGGACTAGCGGTGAGACCCAGTACTTC,CASSGGTSGETQYF
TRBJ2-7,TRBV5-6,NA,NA,TGTGCCAGCAGCTTGACAGGGCTGGGGGACTACGAGCAGTACTTC,CASSLTGLGDYEQYF
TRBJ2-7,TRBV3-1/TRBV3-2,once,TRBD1,TGTGCCAGCAGCCAGGCCGGGACAGGATTCTACGAGCAGTACTTC,CASSQAGTGFYEQYF
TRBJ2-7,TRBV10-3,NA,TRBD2,TGTGCCATCAGCAAGGGACTAGCGGGGGAGGCCTACGAGCAGTACTTC,CAISKGLAGEAYEQYF
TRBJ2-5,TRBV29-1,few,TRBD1,TGCAGCGGGGGGCGTAGACAGGGCCAAGAGACCCAGTACTTC,CSGGRRQGQETQYF
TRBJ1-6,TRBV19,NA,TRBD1,TGTGCCAGCACTTCCCCCGGGACAGGGACTCTCTCCCTCCACTTT,CASTSPGTGTLSLHF